This TCR beta chain was obtained from a study of CD8 T cells in Susac syndrome. Trimming pared 3 bases from V and 5 bases from J, leaving 13 bases between. The V gene's germline CDR1 is LGHDT and CDR2 YNNKEL (reference sequence). The CDR3 loop spans 14 amino acids. RNA totalling roughly 0.45 to 1 ug underwent reverse transcription with random hexamers. TCRdb processed the immunoSEQ multiplex PCR reads anew with MiXCR; each CDR3 protein has one entry. The data hold about 140,000 distinct CDR3 sequences, with over 90% observed a single time. This TCR was recovered from a human donor with Susac syndrome. The sequenced material came from CD8+ T cells from PBMCs. The chain couples TRBV3-1 to TRBJ1-1; TRBD1 is a possible D gene (5 bases). This CDR3 reads CASSQSGAATEAFF. The DNA of the CDR3 is TGTGCCAGCAGCCAGAGTGGGGCAGCAACTGAAGCTTTCTTT.